This TCR beta chain derives from a study of CD8 T cells in Susac syndrome. When the RNA was reverse transcribed, random hexamers were used with an input of roughly 0.45 to 1 ug. A multiplex approach, immunoSEQ multiplex PCR, amplified TCR beta CDR3 across 54 Vbeta and 13 Jbeta. TCRdb reprocessed the immunoSEQ multiplex PCR reads with MiXCR, giving one entry per CDR3 protein. The table lists 150,000 to 160,000 distinct CDR3 sequences, about 94% of them singletons, with 0.2% to 0.25% in the top ten. The CDR3 length is 13 residues. CDR1 is SGHRS and CDR2 is YFSETQ in the germline V gene. The CD8+ and CD4+ T cells were negatively isolated, with the TEMRA cells enriched by FACS. About this clonotype itself: At one boundary the junction diverges from the germline segment, which might be a read error.

The clonotype comes from a human donor with multiple sclerosis. Sample: CD8+ T cells from PBMCs. The chain is built from TRBV5-1 and TRBJ1-1, with a possible D match to TRBD1 (6 bases). CDR3 nucleotide sequence: TGCGCCAGCAAGGGGGTAGTTAGCACTGAAGCCTTCTTT. Translation: CASKGVVSTEAFF.